These 6 T cell receptor beta chains originate from one sample sequenced in a study of CD8 T cells in ankylosing spondylitis. TCRdb reanalysed the 5' RACE reads using MiXCR and keeps one entry per CDR3 protein. The sample has fewer than 250,000 distinct CDR3 sequences; around 32% are singletons. The sequenced sample was blood, either unsorted or a sorted T cell fraction (not recorded which). These receptors all come from a male donor with ankylosing spondylitis or in good health (not recorded which).

The genes are TRBV20-1 and TRBJ2-1, with unresolved D. Germline V gene data show CDR1 as DFQATT and CDR2 as SNEGSKA (reference sequence). CDR3 length equals 11 residues. V dropped 1 base and J dropped 9 bases, with 7 bases sitting between them. The CDR3 DNA follows: TGCAGTGCTAGAGCGATACTTGAGCAGTTCTTC. This sequence encodes CSARAILEQFF.

This clonotype has a handful of counts. The gene calls are TRBV29-1 and TRBJ1-1; no reliable D call. The CDR3 covers 16 residues. Germline V gene data show CDR1 as SQVTM and CDR2 as ANQGSEA. Trimming pared 2 bases from V and 0 bases from J, leaving 16 bases between. CDR3 protein: CSVEWVSMLVNTEAFF. For the CDR3, the DNA is TGCAGCGTTGAATGGGTTAGTATGTTGGTGAACACTGAAGCTTTCTTT.

This sequence joins TRBV20-1 and TRBJ2-7; the match to TRBD1 covers 9 bases. The CDR3 extends over 13 amino acids. V lost 6 bases to trimming and J lost 6 bases; unmatched junction nucleotides: 9. The germline gives CDR1 DFQATT, CDR2 SNEGSKA (reference sequence). In DNA form, the CDR3 reads TGCAGTGCCACCTCGGGACAGGGCCCCGAGCAGTACTTC. Its protein product is CSATSGQGPEQYF.

This clonotype showed up just a few times. The chain couples TRBV6-5 to TRBJ2-1; 11 bases map to TRBD2. The CDR3 runs 19 residues. Germline V gene data show CDR1 as MNHEY and CDR2 as SVGAGI. V dropped 4 bases and J dropped 0; count of bases not matched to a gene: 11. The CDR3 sequence is CASSSFGSGGASSYNEQFF. The CDR3 DNA sequence: TGTGCCAGCAGTTCCTTCGGTAGCGGGGGGGCTAGCTCCTACAATGAGCAGTTCTTC.

The chain recombines TRBV20-1 with TRBJ1-2; D is unresolved. CDR1 and CDR2 (germline): DFQATT, SNEGSKA (reference sequence). Trimming took off 2 bases at V and 7 bases at J, with 8 bases between the two ends. CDR3 length: 11 amino acids. This CDR3 is CSARIPSGYTF. CDR3 bases: TGCAGTGCTAGAATCCCTTCTGGCTACACCTTC.

The chain links TRBV12-3 or TRBV12-4 to TRBJ2-3; a weak D match, TRBD1 (5 bases). V was trimmed by 2 bases and J by 3 bases, leaving 9 bases between them. This CDR3 comprises 14 residues. This CDR3 is CASSLPGWTDTQYF. In DNA, the CDR3 is TGTGCCAGCAGTTTACCAGGGTGGACAGATACGCAGTATTTT.